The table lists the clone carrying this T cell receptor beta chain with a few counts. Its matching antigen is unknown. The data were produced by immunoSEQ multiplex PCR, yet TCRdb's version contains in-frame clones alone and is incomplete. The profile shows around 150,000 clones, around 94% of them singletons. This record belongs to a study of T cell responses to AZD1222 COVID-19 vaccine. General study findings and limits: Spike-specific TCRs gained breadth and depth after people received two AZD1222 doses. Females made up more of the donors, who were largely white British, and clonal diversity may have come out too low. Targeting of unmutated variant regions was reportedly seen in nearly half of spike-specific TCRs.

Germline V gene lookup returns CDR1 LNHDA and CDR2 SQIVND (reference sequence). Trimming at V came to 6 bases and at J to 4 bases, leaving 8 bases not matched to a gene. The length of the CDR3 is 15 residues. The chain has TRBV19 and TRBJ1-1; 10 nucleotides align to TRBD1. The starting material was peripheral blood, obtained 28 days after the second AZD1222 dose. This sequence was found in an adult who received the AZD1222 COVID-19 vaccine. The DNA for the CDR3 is TGTGCCAGTAGCTCGGACAGGGGGTTTGGCACTGAAGCTTTCTTT. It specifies CASSSDRGFGTEAFF. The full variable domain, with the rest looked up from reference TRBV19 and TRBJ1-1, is DGGITQSPKYLFRKEGQNVTLSCEQNLNHDAMYWYRQDPGQGLRLIYYSQIVNDFQKGDIAEGYSVSREKKESFPLTVTSAQKNPTAFYLCASSSDRGFGTEAFFGQGTRLTVV.